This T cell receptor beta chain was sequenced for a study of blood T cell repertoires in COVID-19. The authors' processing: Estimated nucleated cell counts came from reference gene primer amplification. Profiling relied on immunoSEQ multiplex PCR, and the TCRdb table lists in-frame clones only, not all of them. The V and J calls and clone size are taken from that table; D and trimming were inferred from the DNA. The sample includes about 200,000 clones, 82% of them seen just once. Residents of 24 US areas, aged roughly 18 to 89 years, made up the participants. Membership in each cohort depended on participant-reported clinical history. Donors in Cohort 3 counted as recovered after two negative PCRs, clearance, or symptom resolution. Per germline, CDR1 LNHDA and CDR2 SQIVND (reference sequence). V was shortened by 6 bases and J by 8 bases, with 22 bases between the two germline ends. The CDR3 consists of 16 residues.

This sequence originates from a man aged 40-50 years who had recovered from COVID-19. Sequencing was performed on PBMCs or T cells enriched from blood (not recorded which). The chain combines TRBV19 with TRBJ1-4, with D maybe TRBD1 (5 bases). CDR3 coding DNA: TGTGCCAGTAGACCCCGGGGGGAGAGGGCCCTAGAAAAACTGTTTTTT. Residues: CASRPRGERALEKLFF.